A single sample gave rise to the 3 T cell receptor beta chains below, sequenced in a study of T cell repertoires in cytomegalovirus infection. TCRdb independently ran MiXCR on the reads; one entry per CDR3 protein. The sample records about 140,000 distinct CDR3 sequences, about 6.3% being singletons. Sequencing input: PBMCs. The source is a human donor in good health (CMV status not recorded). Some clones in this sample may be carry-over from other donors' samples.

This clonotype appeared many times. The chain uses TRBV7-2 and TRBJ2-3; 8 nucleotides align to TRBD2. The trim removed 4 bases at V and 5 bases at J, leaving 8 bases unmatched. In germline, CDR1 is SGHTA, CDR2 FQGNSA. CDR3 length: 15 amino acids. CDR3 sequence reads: CASSSSGTSQDTQYF. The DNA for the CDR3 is TGTGCCAGCAGCTCCTCCGGGACTAGTCAAGATACGCAGTATTTT. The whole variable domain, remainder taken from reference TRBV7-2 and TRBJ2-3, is GAGVSQSPSNKVTEKGKDVELRCDPISGHTALYWYRQSLGQGLEFLIYFQGNSAPDKSGLPSDRFSAERTGGSVSTLTIQRTQQEDSAVYLCASSSSGTSQDTQYFGPGTRLTVL.

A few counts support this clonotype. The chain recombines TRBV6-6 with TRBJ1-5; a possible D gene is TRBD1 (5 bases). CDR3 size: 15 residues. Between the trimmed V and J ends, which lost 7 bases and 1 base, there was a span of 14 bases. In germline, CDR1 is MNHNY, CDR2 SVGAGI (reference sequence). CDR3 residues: CASTRNKGSNQPQHF. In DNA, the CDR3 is TGTGCCAGCACTCGAAATAAGGGGAGCAATCAGCCCCAGCATTTT.

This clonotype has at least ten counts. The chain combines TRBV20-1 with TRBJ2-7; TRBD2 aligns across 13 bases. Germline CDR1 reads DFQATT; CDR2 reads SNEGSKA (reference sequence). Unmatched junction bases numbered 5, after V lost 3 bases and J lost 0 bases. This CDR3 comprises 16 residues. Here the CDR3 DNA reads TGCAGTGCTAGGGGGACTAGCGGGGCCTACTCCTACGAGCAGTACTTC. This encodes CSARGTSGAYSYEQYF.